These 21 T cell receptor beta chains were all obtained from the same sample, sequenced in a study of T cell responses to AZD1222 COVID-19 vaccine. Clones were sequenced by immunoSEQ multiplex PCR, and TCRdb holds only the in-frame ones, with some missing. This table holds about 120,000 clones, 87% found once. Here the sequenced sample was peripheral blood, taken on day 0 of AZD1222 vaccination. The receptors originated from an adult in good health.

The gene calls are TRBV7-2 and TRBJ2-3; 10 nucleotides line up with TRBD2. The CDR3 covers 14 residues. V gave up 6 bases and J gave up 3 bases; unmatched junction bases: 3. The germline CDR1 and CDR2 sequences are SGHTA and FQGNSA. The CDR3 DNA follows: TGTGCCAGCAGAATAGCGGGAGGAACAGATACGCAGTATTTT. It is translated as CASRIAGGTDTQYF.

The rearrangement joins TRBV10-3 to TRBJ2-1, with 10 bases matching TRBD1. Per germline, CDR1 ENHRY and CDR2 SYGVKD. The length of the CDR3 is 16 residues. Trimming cost V 6 bases and J 7 bases; bases outside gene matches: 12. The CDR3: CAIRSPGQGFSNEQFF. In DNA, the CDR3 is TGTGCCATCAGAAGCCCGGGACAGGGGTTTTCAAATGAGCAGTTCTTC.

J is TRBJ2-2 and V is TRBV9, with 11 positions matching TRBD2. CDR1 SGDLS and CDR2 YYNGEE come from the germline V gene. J was trimmed by 3 bases and V by 0 bases; bases with no gene match: 7. The CDR3 is 18 residues long. CDR3 amino acids: CASSVVGGTSGYTGELFF. The CDR3 nucleotides read TGTGCCAGCAGCGTAGTGGGGGGGACTAGCGGTTACACCGGGGAGCTGTTTTTT.

This clone has only a few counts. The CDR3 loop is CAWRVDSYEQYF. CDR3 DNA: TGTGCCTGGAGGGTAGACTCCTACGAGCAGTACTTC. The genes are TRBV30 and TRBJ2-7; D gene unclear. V lost 3 bases, J lost 0 bases, and 6 bases lay in between. The CDR3 consists of 12 residues. CDR1 and CDR2 from the germline V gene are GTSNPN and SVGIG (reference sequence).

This clone was counted once. This chain connects TRBV29-1 to TRBJ2-5; D is possibly TRBD2 (7 bases). V gave up 6 bases and J gave up 4 bases, with 18 bases separating them. CDR3 length equals 14 residues. CDR1 and CDR2 (germline): SQVTM, ANQGSEA. The CDR3 sequence: CSVRQRGGGETQYF. CDR3 sequence (DNA): TGCAGCGTCCGACAGAGGGGAGGGGGAGAGACCCAGTACTTC.

The chain has TRBV18 and TRBJ2-5; D remains unclear. Trimming cost V 3 bases and J 11 bases, with 7 bases left between them. This CDR3 is 10 amino acids long. CDR1 and CDR2 (germline): KGHSH, LQKENI. CDR3 sequence reads: CASSPRGQYF. CDR3 nucleotides: TGTGCCAGCTCACCCCGTGGACAGTACTTC.

This chain uses TRBV9 with TRBJ1-2; 10 nucleotides line up with TRBD1. Germline CDR1 and CDR2: SGDLS and YYNGEE. V was pared by 0 bases and J by 4 bases, with 12 bases of the junction left unmatched. The CDR3 is 18 amino acids. The CDR3 region has the DNA TGTGCCAGCAGCGTAGGATTGGGACAGGGGATTATTTTCTATGGCTACACCTTC. Residues: CASSVGLGQGIIFYGYTF.

This clone was counted once. The chain is built from TRBV6-6 and TRBJ2-1; weak D call: TRBD2 (7 bases). This CDR3 has 15 residues. Germline-derived CDR1 and CDR2 are MNHNY and SVGAGI (reference sequence). V was clipped by 8 bases and J by 0 bases, with 14 bases between them. The CDR3: CASARGGGSYNEQFF. As DNA, the CDR3 is TGTGCCAGCGCCAGGGGAGGGGGCTCCTACAATGAGCAGTTCTTC.

The sample holds one count of this clone. The CDR3 DNA is TGCGCCAGCAGCTCGCAGGGACAGGGCGACACTGAAGCTTTCTTT. Translated: CASSSQGQGDTEAFF. The rearrangement links TRBV5-1 to TRBJ1-1; 9 nucleotides match TRBD1. With 3 bases clipped from V and 3 bases from J, the junction kept 6 bases outside the gene matches. Germline-derived CDR1 and CDR2 are SGHRS and YFSETQ. This CDR3 contains 15 residues.

This clone showed up just once. The chain has TRBV5-1 and TRBJ1-4; 9 bases are a match to TRBD1. The CDR3 consists of 14 residues. CDR1 SGHRS and CDR2 YFSETQ come from the germline V gene. V lost 4 bases and J lost 7; bases outside the gene matches: 5. The DNA for the CDR3 is TGCGCCAGCAGCAAGGACAGGGGAGGTGAAAAACTGTTTTTT. Protein: CASSKDRGGEKLFF. Using reference TRBV5-1 and TRBJ1-4 for the parts outside the CDR3, the full variable domain is KAGVTQTPRYLIKTRGQQVTLSCSPISGHRSVSWYQQTPGQGLQFLFEYFSETQRNKGNFPGRFSGRQFSNSRSEMNVSTLELGDSALYLCASSKDRGGEKLFFGSGTQLSVL.

The chain carries TRBV2 and TRBJ2-1; 10 nucleotides align to TRBD2. Germline trimming cut 3 bases from V and 4 bases from J; bases unmatched to any gene: 0. The CDR3 runs 14 residues. Germline values: CDR1 SNHLY, CDR2 FYNNEI. As DNA, the CDR3 is TGTGCCAGCAGTGAGGGACTAGCGTACAATGAGCAGTTCTTC. This codes for CASSEGLAYNEQFF.

This clone was seen once. This chain uses TRBV5-6 with TRBJ1-1, with D possibly being TRBD1 (5 bases). Germline V gene lookup returns CDR1 SGHDT and CDR2 YYEEEE. Trimming shortened V by 4 bases and J by 0 bases, and 16 bases separated the two germline ends. There are 16 residues in the CDR3. The CDR3 region is CASSPFFRGMNTEAFF. Written as DNA, the CDR3 is TGTGCCAGCAGCCCCTTTTTCCGGGGGATGAACACTGAAGCTTTCTTT.

The chain recombines TRBV6-5 with TRBJ1-1, with 9 bases aligning to TRBD1. V lost 6 bases to trimming and J lost 2 bases; unmatched junction nucleotides: 4. The CDR3 length is 14 residues. Looked up from germline, CDR1 is MNHEY and CDR2 is SVGAGI. The CDR3 coding sequence is TGTGCCAGCAGACCACAGGGGGCCAACACTGAAGCTTTCTTT. Its translation is CASRPQGANTEAFF.

V and J are TRBV7-9 and TRBJ1-4; 11 nucleotides agree with TRBD1. This CDR3 spans 17 amino acids. Trimming removed 3 bases from V and 3 bases from J; junction bases left unmatched: 6. Germline V gene lookup returns CDR1 SEHNR and CDR2 FQNEAQ (reference sequence). The CDR3: CASSLEGQGGSNEKLFF. In DNA, the CDR3 is TGTGCCAGCAGCTTGGAGGGACAGGGGGGATCTAATGAAAAACTGTTTTTT. Filled out from reference TRBV7-9 and TRBJ1-4, the complete variable domain reads DTGVSQNPRHKITKRGQNVTFRCDPISEHNRLYWYRQTLGQGPEFLTYFQNEAQLEKSRLLSDRFSAERPKGSFSTLEIQRTEQGDSAMYLCASSLEGQGGSNEKLFFGSGTQLSVL.

This clone has only one observation. This chain connects TRBV5-1 to TRBJ1-5; 7 bases are a match to TRBD1. Germline V gene data show CDR1 as SGHRS and CDR2 as YFSETQ. Trimming took 4 bases from V and 0 from J; bases not matched to a gene: 4. The CDR3 is 15 residues long. CDR3 nucleotide sequence: TGCGCCAGCAGCATCGGGGACAGTAGCAATCAGCCCCAGCATTTT. It encodes CASSIGDSSNQPQHF.

The chain recombines TRBV7-2 with TRBJ2-7; 7 nucleotides agree with TRBD2. The CDR3 totals 15 residues. V lost 4 bases and J lost 0; bases outside the gene matches: 6. Per the germline V gene, CDR1 is SGHTA and CDR2 is FQGNSA. The CDR3 sequence: CASSSPAGSSYEQYF. DNA of the CDR3: TGTGCCAGCAGCTCCCCAGCGGGAAGCTCCTACGAGCAGTACTTC.

V usage is TRBV4-3 and J usage is TRBJ1-6; D might be TRBD1 (5 bases). The germline V and J ends were trimmed by 0 bases and 3 bases, with 9 bases remaining between them. The CDR3 covers 16 residues. Germline V gene data show CDR1 as LGHNA and CDR2 as YSLEER. The CDR3 reads CASSQDAQGYNSPLHF. CDR3 DNA: TGCGCCAGCAGCCAAGATGCCCAGGGCTATAATTCACCCCTCCACTTT.

This chain uses TRBV30 with TRBJ1-5; D is perhaps TRBD1 (6 bases). The CDR3 runs to 17 residues. The V gene lost 0 bases and the J gene lost 3 bases, with 18 bases spanning the gap. Germline CDR1 and CDR2: GTSNPN and SVGIG (reference sequence). Written as DNA, the CDR3 is TGTGCCTGGAGTGTACAGGGCGCAGGGGTGAACAATCAGCCCCAGCATTTT. It codes for CAWSVQGAGVNNQPQHF.

The chain carries TRBV19 and TRBJ1-1, with TRBD1 identical over 10 bases. The CDR3 contains 14 residues. The germline V gene has CDR1 LNHDA and CDR2 SQIVND (reference sequence). The J segment lost 3 bases and the V segment lost 6 bases, leaving 4 bases of the junction unmatched. Here the CDR3 reads CASRSGQGYTEAFF. CDR3 coding DNA: TGTGCCAGTAGGTCGGGACAGGGGTACACTGAAGCTTTCTTT.

This clone has a handful of counts. J is TRBJ2-2 and V is TRBV4-3; D is possibly TRBD2 (5 bases). V gave up 2 bases and J gave up 7 bases, with 11 bases separating them. The V gene's germline CDR1 is LGHNA and CDR2 YSLEER. There are 14 residues in the CDR3. CDR3 region: CASSQTDSVGELFF. The CDR3 bases are TGCGCCAGCAGCCAAACGGACTCTGTCGGGGAGCTGTTTTTT.

The chain is built from TRBV6-2 or TRBV6-3 and TRBJ1-1; 9 bases match TRBD1. J lost 7 bases, V lost 5 bases, and 11 bases had no gene match. The CDR3 length is 15 residues. Germline V CDR1 and CDR2: MNHEY, SVGEGT. For the CDR3, the DNA is TGTGCCAGCAGTGACCGGGACAGGGAATTTAATGAAGCTTTCTTT. Its protein is CASSDRDREFNEAFF.